The 14 T cell receptor beta chains below were found in one sample sequenced in a study of spatial heterogeneity in lung cancer. Specified time point: sample taken at primary tumor resection. Whole RNA was taken from tumor, nontumor lung or frozen PBMC; it was then sequenced unsorted. TCRdb redid the calling of the 5' RACE reads with MiXCR, one entry per CDR3 protein. This sample has tens of thousands of distinct CDR3 sequences; approximately 21% occur once, and the top ten carry 5% to 7.5%. Sequencing used PBMCs, obtained at surgery. The origin of the receptors is a male donor with early-stage non-small cell lung cancer.

This rearrangement joins TRBV9 to TRBJ2-1; 12 bases are shared with TRBD1. This CDR3 comprises 15 residues. Germline V gene sequence: CDR1 SGDLS, CDR2 YYNGEE. V lost 3 bases to trimming and J lost 10 bases; unmatched junction nucleotides: 8. CDR3 in DNA: TGTGCCAGCAGCGCGGGACAGGGGGCGATTATGGAGCAGTTCTTC. Protein product: CASSAGQGAIMEQFF.

A word on this clonotype: A junction end diverges from the germline sequence, so it may reflect a read error. In DNA form, the CDR3 reads TGTGCTAGCAGCACTGGGACAGCCTCCGAGCAGTACTTC. Its protein product is CASSTGTASEQYF. V is TRBV7-7 and J is TRBJ2-7, with 7 nucleotides matching TRBD1. In germline, CDR1 is SSHAT, CDR2 FNYEAQ (reference sequence). CDR3 length: 13 residues.

V gene TRBV19 combines with J gene TRBJ2-7; TRBD1 agrees at 8 bases. The CDR3 has 14 residues. The germline gives CDR1 LNHDA, CDR2 SQIVND (reference sequence). V lost 9 bases to trimming and J lost 4 bases; unmatched junction nucleotides: 11. The CDR3 reads CASHQGANNYEQYF. CDR3 nucleotides: TGTGCCAGCCACCAGGGGGCGAATAATTACGAGCAGTACTTC.

This clonotype qualifies as medium-sized (0.01 to 0.1%). This chain connects TRBV5-4 to TRBJ2-1; no reliable D call. Looked up from germline, CDR1 is SGHNT and CDR2 is YYREEE (reference sequence). V gave up 0 bases and J gave up 6 bases, with 7 bases separating them. The CDR3 runs 13 residues. In DNA, the CDR3 is TGTGCCAGCAGCTTGGAGTTTCGCAATGAGCAGTTCTTC. Its translation is CASSLEFRNEQFF.

Sample share makes this clonotype medium-sized. The rearrangement links TRBV5-1 to TRBJ2-3; the D gene is possibly TRBD1 (5 bases). Germline assignment: CDR1 SGHRS and CDR2 YFSETQ. Trimming left V 4 bases short and J 0 bases short, with 12 bases between. This CDR3 spans 15 amino acids. Here the CDR3 DNA reads TGCGCCAGCAGCACCCCGGACACTAGCACAGATACGCAGTATTTT. Its translation is CASSTPDTSTDTQYF. The whole variable domain, filled in from reference TRBV5-1 and TRBJ2-3, reads KAGVTQTPRYLIKTRGQQVTLSCSPISGHRSVSWYQQTPGQGLQFLFEYFSETQRNKGNFPGRFSGRQFSNSRSEMNVSTLELGDSALYLCASSTPDTSTDTQYFGPGTRLTVL.

This clonotype was seen repeatedly, ten times or more. The chain carries TRBV10-3 and TRBJ1-6; TRBD1 matches at 10 bases. The CDR3 has 14 amino acids. J gave up 7 bases and V 6 bases, and 3 bases lay outside the gene matches. CDR1 is ENHRY and CDR2 is SYGVKD in the germline V gene. CDR3: CAIRGTGENSPLHF. For the CDR3, the DNA is TGTGCCATCAGGGGGACAGGGGAGAATTCACCCCTCCACTTT.

In this sample, this clonotype turned up many times. V is TRBV12-3 or TRBV12-4 and J is TRBJ1-6; D gene ambiguous. V shed 6 bases and J shed 6 bases, with 9 bases lying between them. This CDR3 is built from 13 residues. DNA of the CDR3: TGTGCCAGCAGGGTAGCGGGTAATTCACCCCTCCACTTT. The encoded protein is CASRVAGNSPLHF.

The table lists this clonotype with a few counts. This sequence joins TRBV12-3 or TRBV12-4 and TRBJ1-2; a possible D gene is TRBD1 (5 bases). The CDR3 consists of 16 residues. V gave up 3 bases and J gave up 3 bases, with 17 bases separating them. CDR3 sequence: CASSFEIVGADYGYTF. The CDR3 nucleotides are TGTGCCAGCAGTTTTGAGATAGTCGGGGCGGACTATGGCTACACCTTC.

The chain employs TRBV7-8 and TRBJ2-2, with 10 bases matching TRBD1. Unmatched junction bases numbered 6, after V lost 7 bases and J lost 4 bases. Germline V lookup: CDR1 SGHVS, CDR2 FQNEAQ. The CDR3 loop spans 15 amino acids. The CDR3 sequence: CASKGQGIFTGELFF. The DNA for the CDR3 is TGTGCCAGCAAGGGACAGGGGATCTTCACCGGGGAGCTGTTTTTT.

The chain recombines TRBV10-3 with TRBJ1-2, with D maybe TRBD1 (6 bases). The V end was cut by 8 bases, the J end by 8 bases, with 21 bases between. The germline gives CDR1 ENHRY, CDR2 SYGVKD. This CDR3 spans 14 amino acids. This chain's CDR3 is CAIQPPDRPSGYTF. CDR3 nucleotide sequence: TGTGCCATCCAACCGCCGGACAGACCGTCGGGCTACACCTTC.

This clonotype was detected ten times or more. The chain carries TRBV29-1 and TRBJ2-5; a weak D match, TRBD1 (5 bases). The CDR3 spans 15 residues. Germline V gene lookup returns CDR1 SQVTM and CDR2 ANQGSEA. The V end was cut by 2 bases, the J end by 1 base, with 14 bases between. The CDR3 loop reads CSVESRGTLQETQYF. As DNA, the CDR3 is TGCAGCGTTGAAAGTAGGGGCACCCTCCAAGAGACCCAGTACTTC.

This clonotype was seen more than once but under ten times. CDR3 nucleotide sequence: TGTGCCAGCAGTTTCTTTGAAGGGCGCAGTCAGCCCCAGCATTTT. Translated, it gives CASSFFEGRSQPQHF. The chain carries TRBV28 and TRBJ1-5; D gene uncertain. Per the germline V gene, CDR1 is MDHEN and CDR2 is SYDVKM. Between the trimmed V and J ends, which lost 3 bases and 6 bases, there was a span of 15 bases. The CDR3 covers 15 residues.

This clonotype has more than one count but fewer than ten. The CDR3 nucleotides are TGCAGCGTCCAGGGGGAGGGCACTGAAGCTTTCTTT. Amino acid sequence: CSVQGEGTEAFF. This sequence joins TRBV29-1 and TRBJ1-1, with TRBD1 identical over 7 bases. V lost 6 bases and J lost 4; bases outside the gene matches: 5. The CDR3 consists of 12 residues. Germline CDR1 SQVTM, CDR2 ANQGSEA.

This clonotype was detected a few times. The chain joins TRBV28 to TRBJ1-2; 10 bases align to TRBD1. CDR3 length: 15 amino acids. The germline V gene encodes CDR1 MDHEN and CDR2 SYDVKM. The V and J ends lost 8 bases and 0 bases, in that order; junction bases with no gene match: 6. CDR3 DNA sequence: TGTGCCAGCCTGGGGACAGGGGTTCCTAACTATGGCTACACCTTC. It codes for CASLGTGVPNYGYTF.